The rows below give T cell receptor beta chains drawn from one sample of a study of OX40 agonist ivuxolimab in advanced cancers. Clones were sequenced by immunoSEQ multiplex PCR, and TCRdb holds only the in-frame ones, with some missing. Among fewer than 90,000 clones, roughly 92% were seen once, and the ten largest hold 2.8%. Sequenced material: CD4+ or CD8+ T cells sorted from blood, taken in a trial of the OX40 agonist ivuxolimab. Receptors originate from an adult with an advanced solid tumor such as melanoma, head and neck, liver or kidney cancer. Each CDR3 is given with its conserved first and last residue. D genes are given only for firm matches. Expanded clones get a size class; other rows say once, few or many, or leave the size out.

cdr3_nt: TGTGCCAGCAGTCCATACAGGGGAGAAAGCAATCAGCCCCAGCATTTT
cdr3_aa: CASSPYRGESNQPQHF
d_call: TRBD1
v_call: TRBV6-6
clone_size: NA
j_call: TRBJ1-5

cdr3_nt: TGCAGCGGTTTGCGGGGGGGCCTTCCCCAAATAAATGAGCAGTTCTTC
cdr3_aa: CSGLRGGLPQINEQFF
d_call: TRBD2
v_call: TRBV29-1
clone_size: NA
j_call: TRBJ2-1

cdr3_nt: TGTGCCAGCAGTTCGGACACTACAGGGAGACGGCCCCAGCATTTT
cdr3_aa: CASSSDTTGRRPQHF
d_call: NA
v_call: TRBV27
clone_size: NA
j_call: TRBJ1-5

cdr3_nt: TGTGCCAGCAGCTTAGAGTACGAGCAGTACTTC
cdr3_aa: CASSLEYEQYF
d_call: NA
v_call: TRBV7-9
clone_size: NA
j_call: TRBJ2-7

cdr3_nt: TGCGCCAGCAGCTTGCGGAGTCCGGGGTACGAGCAGTACTTC
cdr3_aa: CASSLRSPGYEQYF
d_call: NA
v_call: TRBV5-1
clone_size: NA
j_call: TRBJ2-7

cdr3_nt: TGTGCCAGCAGCTTAGAAGGGATTGGCCAGCCCCAGCATTTT
cdr3_aa: CASSLEGIGQPQHF
d_call: NA
v_call: TRBV11-2
clone_size: NA
j_call: TRBJ1-5

cdr3_nt: TGCGCCAGCAGCCTACTAGGGACAGGGGAGATTGAAGAGCAGTACTTC
cdr3_aa: CASSLLGTGEIEEQYF
d_call: TRBD1
v_call: TRBV5-1
clone_size: NA
j_call: TRBJ2-7

cdr3_nt: TGTGCCTGCCAAAGCAAGGGAACTGGCTACACCTTC
cdr3_aa: CACQSKGTGYTF
d_call: NA
v_call: TRBV30
clone_size: NA
j_call: TRBJ1-2

cdr3_nt: TGTGCCAGCAGTGAGTCAGCTTGGGTCACTAGCACAGATACGCAGTATTTT
cdr3_aa: CASSESAWVTSTDTQYF
d_call: NA
v_call: TRBV2
clone_size: NA
j_call: TRBJ2-3

cdr3_nt: TGTGCCAGTAGTATTACTGTCAGGGTCCTCCAGCCCCAGCATTTT
cdr3_aa: CASSITVRVLQPQHF
d_call: NA
v_call: TRBV19
clone_size: NA
j_call: TRBJ1-5

cdr3_nt: TGTGCCGCCCGGGATGGGGGTCGGGGCTACACCTTC
cdr3_aa: CAARDGGRGYTF
d_call: NA
v_call: TRBV6-5
clone_size: NA
j_call: TRBJ1-2

cdr3_nt: TGTGCCAGTGCCCTCAGGGACACCATATATTTT
cdr3_aa: CASALRDTIYF
d_call: NA
v_call: TRBV19
clone_size: NA
j_call: TRBJ1-3

cdr3_nt: TGCGCCAGCAGCCCATCAGGGAGGGAACAGCCCCAGCATTTT
cdr3_aa: CASSPSGREQPQHF
d_call: NA
v_call: TRBV5-1
clone_size: once
j_call: TRBJ1-5

cdr3_nt: TGTGCCAGCAGCGTAGCGGGTCTCTTGGCCGGGGAGCTGTTTTTT
cdr3_aa: CASSVAGLLAGELFF
d_call: NA
v_call: TRBV9
clone_size: NA
j_call: TRBJ2-2

cdr3_nt: TGTGCCATCAGGGAGTCTAGGGCCGGGGGGGCAGGAAATGAGCAGTTCTTC
cdr3_aa: CAIRESRAGGAGNEQFF
d_call: TRBD2
v_call: TRBV10-3
clone_size: NA
j_call: TRBJ2-1

cdr3_nt: TGTGCCAGCAGCTTAGAGGGACGGCCGACCAACTTC
cdr3_aa: CASSLEGRPTNF
d_call: NA
v_call: TRBV7-2
clone_size: NA
j_call: TRBJ2-7

cdr3_nt: TGTGCCAGCAGCTTGTTAGCTGCTGGGGCCAACGTCCTGACTTTC
cdr3_aa: CASSLLAAGANVLTF
d_call: NA
v_call: TRBV5-6
clone_size: NA
j_call: TRBJ2-6

cdr3_nt: TGTGCCAGCCGGAAGGGAGGTGAAAAACTGTTTTTT
cdr3_aa: CASRKGGEKLFF
d_call: NA
v_call: TRBV27
clone_size: NA
j_call: TRBJ1-4

cdr3_nt: TGTGCCAGCAGCTTAAATTCGCCTTTAAACTATGGCTACACCTTC
cdr3_aa: CASSLNSPLNYGYTF
d_call: NA
v_call: TRBV7-8
clone_size: NA
j_call: TRBJ1-2

cdr3_nt: TGCGCCAGCAGCACGACGACTCCCAGCTCCTACAATGAGCAGTTCTTC
cdr3_aa: CASSTTTPSSYNEQFF
d_call: NA
v_call: TRBV5-1
clone_size: NA
j_call: TRBJ2-1

cdr3_nt: TGCGCCAGCAGCCCTGCACAGGAAGCTAATGAAAAACTGTTTTTT
cdr3_aa: CASSPAQEANEKLFF
d_call: NA
v_call: TRBV5-1
clone_size: NA
j_call: TRBJ1-4

cdr3_nt: TGCGCCAGCAGGAGCACAGGGCCCCCAAGCTCCTACAATGAGCAGTTCTTC
cdr3_aa: CASRSTGPPSSYNEQFF
d_call: NA
v_call: TRBV5-1
clone_size: NA
j_call: TRBJ2-1

cdr3_nt: TGTGCCACCAGACTGCTGGGGACGGGGACCTACAATGAGCAGTTCTTC
cdr3_aa: CATRLLGTGTYNEQFF
d_call: NA
v_call: TRBV15
clone_size: NA
j_call: TRBJ2-1

cdr3_nt: TGTGCCAGCAGCCGTTCTCAGGACAGGGTTACTGAAGCTTTCTTT
cdr3_aa: CASSRSQDRVTEAFF
d_call: TRBD1
v_call: TRBV7-9
clone_size: NA
j_call: TRBJ1-1

cdr3_nt: TGTGCCAGCAGAAAGGGGGCGAAGGGCACTGAAGCTTTCTTT
cdr3_aa: CASRKGAKGTEAFF
d_call: TRBD1
v_call: TRBV28
clone_size: NA
j_call: TRBJ1-1

cdr3_nt: TGCGCCAGCAGCTTGGGCGGTACCACAGATACGCAGTATTTT
cdr3_aa: CASSLGGTTDTQYF
d_call: NA
v_call: TRBV5-1
clone_size: NA
j_call: TRBJ2-3

cdr3_nt: TGCGCCAGCAGCCCTGGGAGGCAGGAGACCCAGTACTTC
cdr3_aa: CASSPGRQETQYF
d_call: NA
v_call: TRBV4-1
clone_size: NA
j_call: TRBJ2-5

cdr3_nt: TGCGCCAGCAGCTTGGCCGGGGCGAGTACAGGGGGTACCTACGAGCAGTACTTC
cdr3_aa: CASSLAGASTGGTYEQYF
d_call: TRBD1
v_call: TRBV5-1
clone_size: NA
j_call: TRBJ2-7

cdr3_nt: TGCGCCAGCAGCCCGGGGACAGTTGGATGGTTTGGCTACACCTTC
cdr3_aa: CASSPGTVGWFGYTF
d_call: TRBD1
v_call: TRBV5-1
clone_size: NA
j_call: TRBJ1-2

cdr3_nt: TGTGCCAGTAGTCTTGGAGGGGGCGTCTATGGCTACACCTTC
cdr3_aa: CASSLGGGVYGYTF
d_call: TRBD1
v_call: TRBV19
clone_size: NA
j_call: TRBJ1-2

cdr3_nt: TGTGCCAGCAGGACGACTAGCGGGGAAGAGACCCAGTACTTC
cdr3_aa: CASRTTSGEETQYF
d_call: TRBD2
v_call: TRBV5-4
clone_size: NA
j_call: TRBJ2-5

cdr3_nt: TGTGCCAGCAGTAGACTAGCGGGAGGGCGGTTCTCCTACAATGAGCAGTTCTTC
cdr3_aa: CASSRLAGGRFSYNEQFF
d_call: TRBD2
v_call: TRBV28
clone_size: NA
j_call: TRBJ2-1

cdr3_nt: TGTGCCAGCAGTTTGGGGGGGGGCCCCTACGAGCAGTACTTC
cdr3_aa: CASSLGGGPYEQYF
d_call: NA
v_call: TRBV28
clone_size: NA
j_call: TRBJ2-7

cdr3_nt: TGTGCCAGCAGTTTAGCCTCGCATGGGCGGAAGTACTTC
cdr3_aa: CASSLASHGRKYF
d_call: NA
v_call: TRBV27
clone_size: once
j_call: TRBJ2-7

cdr3_nt: TGCGCCAGCAGCACGGGAGGGTACACCCAAGAGACCCAGTACTTC
cdr3_aa: CASSTGGYTQETQYF
d_call: TRBD2
v_call: TRBV5-1
clone_size: NA
j_call: TRBJ2-5